The text below deals with one TCR beta chain. How the authors handled the data: Amplification of reference gene primers provided the estimated nucleated cell counts. Profiled with immunoSEQ multiplex PCR; TCRdb holds only in-frame clones, not every one. The D gene and trimming were derived from the DNA, and the V and J assignments and clone size from that table. The sample shows some 110,000 clones, approximately 86% of them seen only once. This sample stems from a study of blood T cell repertoires in COVID-19. Study-level information: Acute and convalescent COVID-19 samples came from the United States, Italy and Spain. T cells, B-cell-depleted T cells, or PBMCs provided the cDNA or gDNA that served as material.

The CDR3 is made up of 16 amino acids. Germline CDR1 is SGHTA and CDR2 is FQGNSA. The V and J ends lost 5 bases and 5 bases respectively, with 20 bases between them. The chain recombines TRBV7-2 with TRBJ2-3, with D perhaps TRBD2 (7 bases). Sequencing used peripheral blood. This receptor was taken from a human donor in a cohort sampled during active COVID-19. The CDR3 sequence: CASSPLGAGVIDTQYF. In nucleotides, the CDR3 is TGTGCCAGCAGCCCCTTGGGGGCGGGAGTTATAGATACGCAGTATTTT. The full variable domain, its missing parts supplied by reference TRBV7-2 and TRBJ2-3, is GAGVSQSPSNKVTEKGKDVELRCDPISGHTALYWYRQSLGQGLEFLIYFQGNSAPDKSGLPSDRFSAERTGGSVSTLTIQRTQQEDSAVYLCASSPLGAGVIDTQYFGPGTRLTVL.